The 31 T cell receptor beta chains in this list originate from one sample, sequenced in a study of cytomegalovirus exposure and HLA in healthy donors (TCRdb year 2017). Library preparation was by the immunoSEQ multiplex PCR assay. The multiplex PCR relied on a mix of 60 forward primers for TCR Vbeta segments and 13 reverse primers for TCR Jbeta segments. In its TCRdb copy, this immuneACCESS table keeps in-frame sequences only and misses some clones. Where compared with another copy, unresolved V genes explain less than half of these, and the others have no known cause. Within this sample are 95,000 to 100,000 clones, with approximately 85% of them counted one time only. Jointly, the top ten make up about 4.3% of the sample. Sequencing was done on a sample of PBMCs. These receptors came from a man between 25 and 39 years old in good health and CMV-seronegative.

The V call is TRBV28, the J call TRBJ1-4; D remains ambiguous. The CDR3 consists of 11 residues. V gave up 7 bases and J gave up 10 bases, with 10 bases separating them. In germline, CDR1 is MDHEN, CDR2 SYDVKM. CDR3 loop: CASTARGKLFF. In DNA form, the CDR3 reads TGTGCCAGCACCGCTCGGGGAAAACTGTTTTTT.

CDR3 sequence (DNA): TGTGCCAGCAGCTTAGGGGGACTAGCCTACAATGAGCAGTTCTTC. Translating gives CASSLGGLAYNEQFF. The J gene is TRBJ2-1, the V gene TRBV7-3, with 8 bases fitting TRBD2. Germline CDR1 reads SGHTA; CDR2 reads FQGTGA. The CDR3 loop spans 15 amino acids. The V and J ends lost 2 bases and 2 bases, in that order; junction bases with no gene match: 2.

This sequence joins TRBV6-5 and TRBJ1-6, with 9 positions matching TRBD1. CDR1 is MNHEY, CDR2 SVGAGI, per germline. The CDR3 has 14 residues. Trimming took 2 bases from V and 10 from J; bases not matched to a gene: 3. In nucleotides, the CDR3 is TGTGCCAGCAGTTACGACAGGGGGTGGTCACCCCTCCACTTT. Amino acid sequence: CASSYDRGWSPLHF.

V gene TRBV29-1 combines with J gene TRBJ2-3; the D is unclear. The germline CDR1 and CDR2 sequences are SQVTM and ANQGSEA. Trimming took 3 bases from V and 6 from J, leaving 4 bases between them. The CDR3 has 10 residues. CDR3 sequence reads: CSVDLDTQYF. CDR3 in DNA: TGCAGCGTTGACCTGGATACGCAGTATTTT.

The CDR3 nucleotides are TGTGCCAGCAGCTTGGCCCTAAGCCAAGAGACCCAGTACTTC. Translation gives CASSLALSQETQYF. V is TRBV5-6 and J is TRBJ2-5; D not resolved. The CDR3 spans 14 residues. Germline V gives CDR1 SGHDT, CDR2 YYEEEE. Trimming removed 0 bases from V and 1 base from J, with 7 bases in between.

The chain uses TRBV4-1 and TRBJ2-7, with a weak D call TRBD2 (6 bases). The CDR3 has 14 amino acids. Germline V gene sequence: CDR1 MGHRA, CDR2 YSYEKL. Trimming removed 0 bases from V and 6 bases from J, with 12 bases in between. The CDR3 bases are TGCGCCAGCAGCCAAGATCGCGGGGTTGGCGAGCAGTACTTC. Its protein is CASSQDRGVGEQYF.

J is TRBJ1-2 and V is TRBV5-1, with a possible D match to TRBD1 (5 bases). The CDR3 sequence is 14 residues long. Germline V gene sequence: CDR1 SGHRS, CDR2 YFSETQ. The germline V and J ends were trimmed by 3 bases and 4 bases, with 13 bases remaining between them. The chain's CDR3 is CASSSHQGIYGYTF. The CDR3 bases are TGCGCCAGCAGCTCACACCAGGGAATCTATGGCTACACCTTC.

In its sample, this clone was seen once. V usage is TRBV6-5 and J usage is TRBJ2-1; 10 bases map to TRBD2. The germline CDR1 and CDR2 sequences are MNHEY and SVGAGI. V dropped 6 bases and J dropped 6; count of bases not matched to a gene: 8. The length of the CDR3 is 15 residues. The CDR3 DNA sequence: TGTGCCAGCAGGACGGGACTAGCGAACTTCAATGAGCAGTTCTTC. As protein: CASRTGLANFNEQFF.

This chain links TRBV5-1 with TRBJ1-1, with TRBD1 as a possible D gene (6 bases). In germline, CDR1 is SGHRS, CDR2 YFSETQ. V was shortened by 5 bases and J by 1 base, with 12 bases between the two germline ends. This CDR3 is 14 amino acids long. CDR3 DNA sequence: TGCGCCAGCAGGGAGTCGACAGGGAACACTGAAGCTTTCTTT. Translating it yields CASRESTGNTEAFF.

The chain is built from TRBV6-5 and TRBJ2-7; maybe TRBD1 (6 bases). This CDR3 is built from 15 residues. Trimming removed 1 base from V and 4 bases from J, with 14 bases in between. The germline V gene encodes CDR1 MNHEY and CDR2 SVGAGI. CDR3 sequence reads: CASSYWQGINYEQYF. CDR3 in DNA: TGTGCCAGCAGTTACTGGCAGGGGATTAATTACGAGCAGTACTTC.

This clone occurred a few times. The V gene is TRBV27, the J gene TRBJ2-3, with D perhaps TRBD2 (5 bases). The CDR3 consists of 14 residues. V lost 10 bases to trimming and J lost 1 base, with 15 bases between them. Germline-derived CDR1 and CDR2 are MNHEY and SMNVEV (reference sequence). The CDR3 nucleotides read TGTGCCACGAGTGGGTGGCGGGGCACAGATACGCAGTATTTT. It codes for CATSGWRGTDTQYF.

This chain joins TRBV15 and TRBJ2-3; TRBD2 matches 7 bases. V was pared by 3 bases and J by 0 bases, with 9 bases of the junction left unmatched. This CDR3 is 17 amino acids long. Germline lookup yields CDR1 LNHNV and CDR2 YYDKDF (reference sequence). The CDR3 nucleotides read TGTGCCACCAGCAGCTTCCCACTAGCGACTAGCACAGATACGCAGTATTTT. Translated: CATSSFPLATSTDTQYF.

The V and J genes are TRBV19 and TRBJ2-3; 7 bases are shared with TRBD1. With V trimmed by 3 bases and J by 5 bases, 5 bases remained unmatched. Germline CDR1 and CDR2: LNHDA and SQIVND (reference sequence). The CDR3 has 14 residues. This CDR3 is CASSMGRGQDTQYF. The CDR3 region has the DNA TGTGCCAGTAGTATGGGTAGGGGGCAAGATACGCAGTATTTT.

This chain links TRBV9 with TRBJ1-1, with D possibly matching TRBD1 (6 bases). CDR3 length: 17 amino acids. The V gene lost 3 bases and the J gene lost 0 bases, with 18 bases spanning the gap. Per germline, CDR1 SGDLS and CDR2 YYNGEE. CDR3 sequence (DNA): TGTGCCAGCAGCGGGGAACAGGGAGAGGGCGTGAACACTGAAGCTTTCTTT. Encoded protein: CASSGEQGEGVNTEAFF.

V is TRBV30 and J is TRBJ1-1; no firm D call. The CDR3 spans 13 residues. The V gene's germline CDR1 is GTSNPN and CDR2 SVGIG (reference sequence). Trimming removed 2 bases at V and 7 bases at J, with 14 bases between. CDR3 protein: CAWSPFFNFEAFF. The CDR3 DNA is TGTGCCTGGAGTCCCTTTTTTAACTTTGAAGCTTTCTTT.

CDR3 amino acids: CASSLDQGVGYQPQHF. Here the CDR3 DNA reads TGTGCCAGCAGCTTAGACCAGGGTGTTGGGTATCAGCCCCAGCATTTT. V gene TRBV7-2 combines with J gene TRBJ1-5, with TRBD1 as a possible D gene (5 bases). Germline assignment: CDR1 SGHTA and CDR2 FQGNSA. Trimming pared 1 base from V and 5 bases from J, leaving 15 bases between. The CDR3 extends over 16 amino acids.

The rearrangement links TRBV7-3 to TRBJ2-1; 15 nucleotides match TRBD2. Germline CDR1 SGHTA, CDR2 FQGTGA. This CDR3 is 17 amino acids long. V was pared by 5 bases and J by 4 bases, with 6 bases of the junction left unmatched. The DNA of the CDR3 is TGTGCCAGCAGCGAGACGGGACTAGCGGGGGGATACAATGAGCAGTTCTTC. This gives the protein CASSETGLAGGYNEQFF.

CDR3 protein: CASSESWGGGRYRVNEQFF. The CDR3 bases are TGCGCCAGCAGTGAGTCCTGGGGCGGGGGGCGATACCGGGTCAATGAGCAGTTCTTC. The chain recombines TRBV10-1 with TRBJ2-1; 8 bases are shared with TRBD2. The CDR3 covers 19 residues. Germline V lookup: CDR1 WNHNN, CDR2 SYGVQD (reference sequence). V lost 0 bases, J lost 6 bases, and 16 bases stayed unmatched.

The V gene is TRBV4-1, the J gene TRBJ2-3, with TRBD1 matching over 12 bases. The CDR3 sequence is 21 residues long. The germline CDR1 and CDR2 sequences are MGHRA and YSYEKL. Trimming at V came to 3 bases and at J to 5 bases, leaving 21 bases not matched to a gene. The CDR3 DNA reads as TGCGCCAGCAGCCACCAAATTTTCCGGGACAGGGGGCGTACAAACCAAGATACGCAGTATTTT. Translation: CASSHQIFRDRGRTNQDTQYF.

The rearrangement links TRBV29-1 to TRBJ1-2; weak D call: TRBD1 (5 bases). The CDR3 has 13 residues. V shed 5 bases and J shed 8 bases, with 18 bases lying between them. CDR1 SQVTM and CDR2 ANQGSEA come from the germline V gene. DNA of the CDR3: TGCAGCGTTCCGCCCCGGGGGTCGGGGGGCTACACCTTC. The encoded protein is CSVPPRGSGGYTF. Complete variable domain (other parts from reference TRBV29-1 and TRBJ1-2): SAVISQKPSRDICQRGTSLTIQCQVDSQVTMMFWYRQQPGQSLTLIATANQGSEATYESGFVIDKFPISRPNLTFSTLTVSNMSPEDSSIYLCSVPPRGSGGYTFGSGTRLTVV.

The chain recombines TRBV13 with TRBJ2-7; D might be TRBD1 (5 bases). The CDR3 totals 14 residues. Germline-derived CDR1 and CDR2 are PRHDT and FYEKMQ (reference sequence). Trimming cost V 2 bases and J 3 bases, with 11 bases left between them. In DNA, the CDR3 is TGTGCCAGCAGCTTAAACAGGAACCGCTACGAGCAGTACTTC. Protein: CASSLNRNRYEQYF. Full variable domain (missing parts from reference TRBV13 and TRBJ2-7): AAGVIQSPRHLIKEKRETATLKCYPIPRHDTVYWYQQGPGQDPQFLISFYEKMQSDKGSIPDRFSAQQFSDYHSELNMSSLELGDSALYFCASSLNRNRYEQYFGPGTRLTVT.

The V and J genes are TRBV7-6 and TRBJ2-2; no firm D call. The ends were cut back, 5 bases at V and 5 bases at J, with 9 bases in the middle. Germline V gene lookup returns CDR1 SGHVS and CDR2 FNYEAQ. The CDR3 is 13 amino acids. The CDR3 sequence: CASSNQETGELFF. The CDR3 region has the DNA TGTGCCAGCAGCAATCAAGAGACCGGGGAGCTGTTTTTT.

The chain carries TRBV11-2 and TRBJ2-7; D gene unclear. V dropped 5 bases and J dropped 6 bases, with 8 bases sitting between them. CDR1 SGHAT and CDR2 FQNNGV come from the germline V gene. This CDR3 region has 11 residues. The CDR3 loop is CASSRDTEQYF. The DNA of the CDR3 is TGTGCCAGCAGCCGAGACACCGAGCAGTACTTC.

The rearrangement links TRBV28 to TRBJ2-3, with D perhaps TRBD2 (6 bases). The CDR3 is made up of 16 amino acids. Germline CDR1 and CDR2: MDHEN and SYDVKM. V lost 4 bases to trimming and J lost 0 bases, with 14 bases between them. CDR3 protein: CASSSSGGVSTDTQYF. CDR3 nucleotide sequence: TGTGCCAGCAGTTCCTCTGGCGGGGTAAGCACAGATACGCAGTATTTT.

The chain combines TRBV19 with TRBJ1-1; 9 bases align to TRBD1. The CDR3 totals 18 residues. The germline CDR1 and CDR2 sequences are LNHDA and SQIVND (reference sequence). J gave up 0 bases and V 5 bases, and 13 bases lay outside the gene matches. In nucleotides, the CDR3 is TGTGCCAGTAGTGCTCACCACAGGGGGCGAGGACTGAACACTGAAGCTTTCTTT. This codes for CASSAHHRGRGLNTEAFF. Together with reference TRBV19 and TRBJ1-1, the CDR3 gives the full variable domain: DGGITQSPKYLFRKEGQNVTLSCEQNLNHDAMYWYRQDPGQGLRLIYYSQIVNDFQKGDIAEGYSVSREKKESFPLTVTSAQKNPTAFYLCASSAHHRGRGLNTEAFFGQGTRLTVV.

The V and J genes are TRBV4-2 and TRBJ2-7; TRBD1 matches at 7 bases. Trimming removed 1 base from V and 2 bases from J; junction bases left unmatched: 2. This CDR3 comprises 14 residues. The V gene's germline CDR1 is LGHNA and CDR2 YNFKEQ. CDR3 sequence: CASSQGQGAYEQYF. DNA of the CDR3: TGTGCCAGCAGCCAAGGGCAGGGGGCCTACGAGCAGTACTTC.

J is TRBJ1-1 and V is TRBV30; no clear D. This CDR3 region has 13 residues. V lost 4 bases to trimming and J lost 4 bases, with 13 bases between them. Germline CDR1 is GTSNPN and CDR2 is SVGIG (reference sequence). For the CDR3, the DNA is TGTGCCTGGACCACTCGGGTCGGCACTGAAGCTTTCTTT. Translating it yields CAWTTRVGTEAFF.

The V call is TRBV30, the J call TRBJ2-1, with TRBD2 identical over 14 bases. The CDR3 is 17 residues long. Trimming removed 5 bases from V and 8 bases from J; junction bases left unmatched: 14. Germline loops: CDR1 GTSNPN, CDR2 SVGIG (reference sequence). CDR3 region: CAWAKSWTSGRWDEQFF. Written as DNA, the CDR3 is TGTGCCTGGGCAAAATCCTGGACTAGCGGGAGGTGGGATGAGCAGTTCTTC. The full variable domain, with the rest looked up from reference TRBV30 and TRBJ2-1, is SQTIHQWPATLVQPVGSPLSLECTVEGTSNPNLYWYRQAAGRGLQLLFYSVGIGQISSEVPQNLSASRPQDRQFILSSKKLLLSDSGFYLCAWAKSWTSGRWDEQFFGPGTRLTVL.

The table lists this clone with a few counts. V and J are TRBV28 and TRBJ1-2; D is perhaps TRBD1 (6 bases). CDR3 length: 16 residues. In germline, CDR1 is MDHEN, CDR2 SYDVKM. V lost 2 bases, J lost 2 bases, and 15 bases lay in between. The CDR3 protein is CASSLTSGESNYGYTF. The CDR3 DNA reads as TGTGCCAGCAGTTTAACATCAGGGGAGTCAAACTATGGCTACACCTTC.

The chain recombines TRBV7-9 with TRBJ2-7; maybe TRBD1 (5 bases). Between the trimmed V and J ends, which lost 2 bases and 2 bases, there was a span of 7 bases. In germline, CDR1 is SEHNR, CDR2 FQNEAQ (reference sequence). The CDR3 sequence is 13 residues long. The CDR3 reads CASSLQGTYEQYF. CDR3 bases: TGTGCCAGCAGCTTACAGGGAACCTACGAGCAGTACTTC.

A single count supports this clone. This rearrangement joins TRBV28 to TRBJ2-3, with 8 bases that match TRBD2. Per the germline V gene, CDR1 is MDHEN and CDR2 is SYDVKM. J lost 2 bases, V lost 5 bases, and 9 bases had no gene match. The CDR3 runs 16 residues. The CDR3 sequence: CASSPQAGAITDTQYF. The CDR3 nucleotides read TGTGCCAGCAGTCCCCAAGCGGGAGCCATCACAGATACGCAGTATTTT. The variable domain in full, completed from reference TRBV28 and TRBJ2-3, reads DVKVTQSSRYLVKRTGEKVFLECVQDMDHENMFWYRQDPGLGLRLIYFSYDVKMKEKGDIPEGYSVSREKKERFSLILESASTNQTSMYLCASSPQAGAITDTQYFGPGTRLTVL.